The rows below give T cell receptor beta chains drawn from one sample of a study of cytomegalovirus exposure and HLA in healthy donors. Some clones are missing from TCRdb's copy, which holds only in-frame ones; the method was immunoSEQ multiplex PCR. The sample includes some 150,000 clones, about 73% of them seen just once. The sequenced sample was PBMCs. These TCRs come from a woman aged 55-75 years in good health and CMV-seropositive. The CDR3 runs from the conserved cysteine through the conserved F or W. The D gene is left open where the match is weak. Where a row states a size, it is once, few, many or the class of an expanded clone; other rows omit it.

TGTGCCAGCAGCTTTGGACAGGGGGCCGCGAACTATGGCTACACCTTC,CASSFGQGAANYGYTF,TRBD1,few,TRBJ1-2,TRBV11-1
TGTGCCAGCAGCGTAAAGGGCGGGGGCACAGATACGCAGTATTTT,CASSVKGGGTDTQYF,-,-,TRBJ2-3,TRBV9
TGTGCCAGCAGCTTGAGTAGCGGGAGCTACAATGAGCAGTTCTTC,CASSLSSGSYNEQFF,TRBD2,once,TRBJ2-1,TRBV5-4
TGTGCCAGCAGTACGGACAGGGGGAACTATGGCTACACCTTC,CASSTDRGNYGYTF,TRBD1,-,TRBJ1-2,TRBV6-5
TGTGCCAGCAGCGAGACAGGGGTTGCTGAAAAACTGTTTTTT,CASSETGVAEKLFF,TRBD1,-,TRBJ1-4,TRBV2
TGTGCCAGCAGCCAAGGGACAGGGGTAACTAATGAAAAACTGTTTTTT,CASSQGTGVTNEKLFF,TRBD1,few,TRBJ1-4,TRBV7-9
TGTGCCAGCAGAGCCGGGACAGGGGGCAACACTGAAGCTTTCTTT,CASRAGTGGNTEAFF,TRBD1,-,TRBJ1-1,TRBV6-1
TGTGCCAGCAGTTACGACAGGGCGGGGGAGCAGTACTTC,CASSYDRAGEQYF,-,-,TRBJ2-7,TRBV6-5
TGTGCCAGCAGACGAGCATCGGAGCAGTTCTTC,CASRRASEQFF,-,-,TRBJ2-1,TRBV27
TGTGCCAGCGCTCCAAAGACAGCCACGAACACTGAAGCTTTCTTT,CASAPKTATNTEAFF,-,-,TRBJ1-1,TRBV6-1
TGTGCCAGTAAATCTCCGGGACTAGCGGCTGATGAGCAGTTCTTC,CASKSPGLAADEQFF,TRBD2,-,TRBJ2-1,TRBV19
TGTGCCATCAGCCCTGGACTAGCGGGATCCACAGATACGCAGTATTTT,CAISPGLAGSTDTQYF,TRBD2,-,TRBJ2-3,TRBV10-3
TGTGCCAGCAGCCGGGGGTTGGAAGAGACCCAGTACTTC,CASSRGLEETQYF,-,-,TRBJ2-5,TRBV5-4
TGCGCCAGCAGCCCGGGTAGGGGGTGGACTGAAGCTTTCTTT,CASSPGRGWTEAFF,-,-,TRBJ1-1,TRBV5-1
TGTGCCACCAGCAGAGAACAGTTCTCCTCCTACGAGCAGTACTTC,CATSREQFSSYEQYF,-,-,TRBJ2-7,TRBV15
TGCGCCAGCAGTGACCCGGGGTTCCTCTACGAGCAGTACTTC,CASSDPGFLYEQYF,-,-,TRBJ2-7,TRBV10-2
TGTGCCATCAGTGATTCCGGCGGGGCCTACAATGAGCAGTTCTTC,CAISDSGGAYNEQFF,-,-,TRBJ2-1,TRBV10-3
TGTGCCAGCAGTGAAGATAGGAGTAGCGAGCAGTACTTC,CASSEDRSSEQYF,-,-,TRBJ2-7,TRBV6-1
TGTGCCAGCAGCTTCGGGACAGCAACTGATACGCAGTATTTT,CASSFGTATDTQYF,TRBD1,few,TRBJ2-3,TRBV7-9
TGTGCCAGCAGCTTTAGCGGGGCGGGTCAGCCCCAGCATTTT,CASSFSGAGQPQHF,-,-,TRBJ1-5,TRBV11-1
TGTGCCACCAGCATGAGACACTCCGCCAACTATGGCTACACCTTC,CATSMRHSANYGYTF,-,-,TRBJ1-2,TRBV15
TGTGCCAGCTCACCAGAGGGAGGCCACAATGAGCAGTTCTTC,CASSPEGGHNEQFF,-,-,TRBJ2-1,TRBV18
TGTGCCAGCAGGGAAGGGGGCAGGGGTGAAAAACTGTTTTTT,CASREGGRGEKLFF,TRBD1,-,TRBJ1-4,TRBV2
TGTGCCAGCAGTGAGGGGCTAAATCAGCCCCAGCATTTT,CASSEGLNQPQHF,-,few,TRBJ1-5,TRBV6-1
TGCAGCGTCGATCAAGGAGGGTCCACTGAAGCTTTCTTT,CSVDQGGSTEAFF,-,-,TRBJ1-1,TRBV29-1
TGCGCCAGCAGCTTGGATCCGACAGGGGGGGATACGCAGTATTTT,CASSLDPTGGDTQYF,TRBD1,once,TRBJ2-3,TRBV5-1
TGTGCCAGCTCACCACAGGCGGTCGCGGATAGCAATCAGCCCCAGCATTTT,CASSPQAVADSNQPQHF,-,once,TRBJ1-5,TRBV18
TGCGCCAGCAGCTCAATGGGACAGGGTAACACTGAAGCTTTCTTT,CASSSMGQGNTEAFF,TRBD1,-,TRBJ1-1,TRBV5-1
TGTGCCAGCAGCCTCCCGGACAGCTACTATCAGCCCCAGCATTTT,CASSLPDSYYQPQHF,-,-,TRBJ1-5,TRBV28
TGTGCCAGTAGTATACAGGGAGGGACTGAAAAACTGTTTTTT,CASSIQGGTEKLFF,-,-,TRBJ1-4,TRBV19
TGTGCCAGCAGGTTTGGAGGTTCCCCCATCAATCAGCCCCAGCATTTT,CASRFGGSPINQPQHF,-,-,TRBJ1-5,TRBV28
TGCAGTGCTGCTACGGGAGGTGGCGCTTTCTTT,CSAATGGGAFF,-,-,TRBJ1-1,TRBV20-1
TGCGCCAGCAGCTCCGGGACAGGGGGCGTCTATGGCTACACCTTC,CASSSGTGGVYGYTF,TRBD1,once,TRBJ1-2,TRBV5-1
TGTGCCAGCAGTCCTACAGGGGGTACTGAAGCTTTCTTT,CASSPTGGTEAFF,TRBD1,-,TRBJ1-1,TRBV28
TGTGCCAGCAGGGCGGCGGTAAGATACAATGAGCAGTTCTTC,CASRAAVRYNEQFF,-,-,TRBJ2-1,TRBV2
TGCGCCAGCAGCTTGGAGGGCAGGGTGGGTTCACCCCTCCACTTT,CASSLEGRVGSPLHF,-,few,TRBJ1-6,TRBV5-1
TGTGCCAGCAAGGGGACAGCTAAGAGGAACACTGAAGCTTTCTTT,CASKGTAKRNTEAFF,TRBD1,-,TRBJ1-1,TRBV6-6
TGTGCCAGCAGGCTTAACAGGGTAGGGGAGCAGTTCTTC,CASRLNRVGEQFF,-,-,TRBJ2-1,TRBV28
TGTGCCAGCTCACCAGGGACAGCGAGAGAAACTGAAGCTTTCTTT,CASSPGTARETEAFF,TRBD1,-,TRBJ1-1,TRBV18
TGTGCCAGCAGCTCAGGGAGGGTTGGGCCTAATGAGCAGTTCTTC,CASSSGRVGPNEQFF,TRBD2,-,TRBJ2-1,TRBV7-3
TGTGCCAGCAGCGTAGGACTAGCGAAAGAGACCCAGTACTTC,CASSVGLAKETQYF,TRBD2,-,TRBJ2-5,TRBV9
TGTGCCAGCAGTTTAGGAGGAGGCACTGAAGCTTTCTTT,CASSLGGGTEAFF,-,once,TRBJ1-1,TRBV27
TGTGCCAGCTCATGGGACAGGGAGGAACAGCCCCAGCATTTT,CASSWDREEQPQHF,TRBD1,once,TRBJ1-5,TRBV18
TGTGCTAGTGGTTTCCTCCACACTGAAGCTTTCTTT,CASGFLHTEAFF,-,-,TRBJ1-1,TRBV12-5
TGTGCCAGCAGTTGGACACGGATGAACACTGAAGCTTTCTTT,CASSWTRMNTEAFF,-,-,TRBJ1-1,TRBV28